This T cell receptor beta chain was captured by sequencing in a study of OX40 agonist ivuxolimab in advanced cancers. Measured with immunoSEQ multiplex PCR; TCRdb has only the in-frame clones, and not every one. The sample lists around 70,000 clones, under 85% seen once, with about 2.3% in the top ten. This CDR3 contains 19 residues. The germline V gene has CDR1 LNHDA and CDR2 SQIVND (reference sequence). The junction had 15 bases not matched to a gene; V was cut back by 6 bases and J by 1 base. V gene TRBV19 combines with J gene TRBJ2-1; 10 bases align to TRBD1. The sequencing here drew on CD4+ or CD8+ T cells sorted from blood, taken in a trial of the OX40 agonist ivuxolimab. The receptor was derived from an adult with an advanced solid tumor such as melanoma, head and neck, liver or kidney cancer. CDR3 in DNA: TGTGCCAGTAGCCTATACTTCGGACAGGGGGTCCCTTCCTACAATGAGCAGTTCTTC. Translation: CASSLYFGQGVPSYNEQFF. The full variable domain, in which reference TRBV19 and TRBJ2-1 provide the parts outside the CDR3, is DGGITQSPKYLFRKEGQNVTLSCEQNLNHDAMYWYRQDPGQGLRLIYYSQIVNDFQKGDIAEGYSVSREKKESFPLTVTSAQKNPTAFYLCASSLYFGQGVPSYNEQFFGPGTRLTVL.